The 20 T cell receptor beta chains below all came from one sample that was sequenced in a study of human CD8 memory T cell subsets. It was UMI-labeled 5' RACE by which the TCR beta libraries were made. From the 5' RACE reads, TCRdb lists one entry per CDR3 protein and no DNA. The sample includes around 9,800 distinct CDR3 sequences. Specimen: CD8+ T cells from PBMCs. The source of these receptors is a human donor in good health.

The V and J genes are TRBV12-3 or TRBV12-4 and TRBJ2-1; TCRdb gives TRBD2 as the D gene, but with no DNA this cannot be confirmed. The CDR3 extends over 14 amino acids. The CDR3 loop reads CASTVAGRDNEQFF.

This chain links TRBV5-1 with TRBJ1-1; TCRdb reports TRBD1, a call that lacks DNA to check it against. CDR1 is SGHRS, CDR2 YFSETQ, per germline. This CDR3 spans 12 amino acids. This CDR3 reads CASSLVQGEAFF.

This chain connects TRBV5-1 to TRBJ1-2; the D call of TRBD1 rests on TCRdb alone, since no DNA is present to check it. Germline values: CDR1 SGHRS, CDR2 YFSETQ. The CDR3 covers 15 residues. The CDR3: CASSRGSQGGYGYTF.

By frequency, this clonotype registers medium-sized. The chain employs TRBV28 and TRBJ2-1. Germline assignment: CDR1 MDHEN and CDR2 SYDVKM. CDR3 length: 13 residues. The CDR3 loop is CASSLDSYNEQFF.

CDR3 in amino acids: CASSLVVVGDTQYF. This chain links TRBV7-8 with TRBJ2-3. The CDR3 length is 14 residues. Looked up from germline, CDR1 is SGHVS and CDR2 is FQNEAQ.

The gene calls are TRBV30 and TRBJ2-3; with no DNA, the TCRdb D assignment of TRBD2 cannot be verified. Germline CDR1 reads GTSNPN; CDR2 reads SVGIG (reference sequence). The CDR3 totals 17 residues. CDR3: CAWSVGATSGHTDTQYF.

The V and J genes are TRBV3-1 and TRBJ2-7. CDR3 length equals 13 residues. Germline V gene lookup returns CDR1 LGHDT and CDR2 YNNKEL (reference sequence). The CDR3 loop reads CASSLTDSYEQYF.

Frequency places this clonotype as medium-sized. The V and J genes are TRBV14 and TRBJ2-5; checking the TCRdb D call of TRBD1 is not possible without DNA. Germline lookup yields CDR1 SGHDN and CDR2 FVKESK. The CDR3 extends over 14 amino acids. CDR3 protein: CASSPRAEKGTQYF.

The rearrangement uses TRBV11-2 and TRBJ2-1; TCRdb reports TRBD1, a call that lacks DNA to check it against. This CDR3 has 13 residues. CDR1 and CDR2 (germline): SGHAT, FQNNGV. CDR3 loop: CASSLVPGQEQFF. Variable domain in full (rest from reference TRBV11-2 and TRBJ2-1): EAGVAQSPRYKIIEKRQSVAFWCNPISGHATLYWYQQILGQGPKLLIQFQNNGVVDDSQLPKDRFSAERLKGVDSTLKIQPAKLEDSAVYLCASSLVPGQEQFFGPGTRLTVL.

The rearrangement uses TRBV29-1 and TRBJ2-7; TCRdb gives TRBD1 as the D gene, but with no DNA this cannot be confirmed. CDR3 size: 12 residues. Germline assignment: CDR1 SQVTM and CDR2 ANQGSEA. CDR3 loop: CSVSQGAYEQYF.

By frequency, this clonotype is medium-sized. The chain has TRBV19 and TRBJ1-5. The CDR3 extends over 13 amino acids. Per germline, CDR1 LNHDA and CDR2 SQIVND (reference sequence). This chain's CDR3 is CASSIQSNQPQHF.

The chain employs TRBV11-2 and TRBJ1-5; no DNA is available, so the TRBD1 call from TCRdb remains unchecked. The CDR3 is made up of 16 amino acids. CDR1 SGHAT and CDR2 FQNNGV come from the germline V gene. This CDR3 reads CASSAETGVSNQPQHF.

The chain recombines TRBV7-8 with TRBJ2-1; lacking DNA, the TRBD2 call made by TCRdb goes unchecked. The CDR3 totals 16 residues. Germline CDR1 SGHVS, CDR2 FQNEAQ. CDR3 amino acids: CASSLIAGEVYNEQFF.

The V gene is TRBV10-2, the J gene TRBJ2-2; TCRdb indicates TRBD1, and absent DNA this call remains unverified. Germline V gives CDR1 WSHSY, CDR2 SAAADI. CDR3 length: 13 residues. The CDR3 loop reads CASSEFRVGELFF.

The V call is TRBV12-3 or TRBV12-4, the J call TRBJ2-5. This CDR3 region has 12 residues. CDR3 sequence: CASSQYQETQYF.

By frequency, this clonotype is medium-sized (0.01 to 0.1%). The V and J genes are TRBV7-2 and TRBJ2-5; TCRdb gives TRBD1 as the D gene, but with no DNA this cannot be confirmed. Germline V lookup: CDR1 SGHTA, CDR2 FQGNSA. The CDR3 is 16 amino acids. CDR3 region: CASLLGTGMLKETQYF.

The chain joins TRBV28 to TRBJ1-5; TCRdb's D gene call, TRBD1, goes unchecked for lack of DNA. Looked up from germline, CDR1 is MDHEN and CDR2 is SYDVKM. This CDR3 comprises 15 residues. CDR3 in amino acids: CASSITQGSNQPQHF.

V gene TRBV7-2 combines with J gene TRBJ2-3. Germline V gene data show CDR1 as SGHTA and CDR2 as FQGNSA. The CDR3 is made up of 15 amino acids. CDR3 in amino acids: CASSLDYLSTDTQYF.

This clonotype is medium-sized (0.01 to 0.1%) by frequency. The rearrangement joins TRBV7-2 to TRBJ1-6; the TCRdb call, TRBD1, lacks DNA for checking. This CDR3 region has 17 residues. Germline loops: CDR1 SGHTA, CDR2 FQGNSA. The CDR3 reads CASSSPGGRLNNSPLHF.

The V call is TRBV6-2 or TRBV6-3, the J call TRBJ2-1. From germline, CDR1 is MNHEY and CDR2 SVGEGT. This CDR3 region has 16 residues. CDR3 in amino acids: CASSYPDFRVYNEQFF.